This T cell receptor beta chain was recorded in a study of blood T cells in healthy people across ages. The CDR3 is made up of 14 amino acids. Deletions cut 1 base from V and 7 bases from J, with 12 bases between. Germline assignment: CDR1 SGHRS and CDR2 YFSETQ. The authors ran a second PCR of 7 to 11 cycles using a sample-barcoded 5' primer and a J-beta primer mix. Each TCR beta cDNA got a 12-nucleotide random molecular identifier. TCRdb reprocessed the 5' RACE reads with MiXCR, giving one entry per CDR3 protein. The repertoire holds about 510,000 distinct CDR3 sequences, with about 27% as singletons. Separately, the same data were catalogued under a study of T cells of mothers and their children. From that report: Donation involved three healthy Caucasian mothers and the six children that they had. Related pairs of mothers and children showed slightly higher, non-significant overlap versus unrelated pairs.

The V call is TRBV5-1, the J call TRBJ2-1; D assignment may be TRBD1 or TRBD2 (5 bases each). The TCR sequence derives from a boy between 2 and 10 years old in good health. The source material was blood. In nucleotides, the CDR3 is TGCGCCAGCAGCTTGTCCGGGACGACAAATGAGCAGTTCTTC. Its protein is CASSLSGTTNEQFF.